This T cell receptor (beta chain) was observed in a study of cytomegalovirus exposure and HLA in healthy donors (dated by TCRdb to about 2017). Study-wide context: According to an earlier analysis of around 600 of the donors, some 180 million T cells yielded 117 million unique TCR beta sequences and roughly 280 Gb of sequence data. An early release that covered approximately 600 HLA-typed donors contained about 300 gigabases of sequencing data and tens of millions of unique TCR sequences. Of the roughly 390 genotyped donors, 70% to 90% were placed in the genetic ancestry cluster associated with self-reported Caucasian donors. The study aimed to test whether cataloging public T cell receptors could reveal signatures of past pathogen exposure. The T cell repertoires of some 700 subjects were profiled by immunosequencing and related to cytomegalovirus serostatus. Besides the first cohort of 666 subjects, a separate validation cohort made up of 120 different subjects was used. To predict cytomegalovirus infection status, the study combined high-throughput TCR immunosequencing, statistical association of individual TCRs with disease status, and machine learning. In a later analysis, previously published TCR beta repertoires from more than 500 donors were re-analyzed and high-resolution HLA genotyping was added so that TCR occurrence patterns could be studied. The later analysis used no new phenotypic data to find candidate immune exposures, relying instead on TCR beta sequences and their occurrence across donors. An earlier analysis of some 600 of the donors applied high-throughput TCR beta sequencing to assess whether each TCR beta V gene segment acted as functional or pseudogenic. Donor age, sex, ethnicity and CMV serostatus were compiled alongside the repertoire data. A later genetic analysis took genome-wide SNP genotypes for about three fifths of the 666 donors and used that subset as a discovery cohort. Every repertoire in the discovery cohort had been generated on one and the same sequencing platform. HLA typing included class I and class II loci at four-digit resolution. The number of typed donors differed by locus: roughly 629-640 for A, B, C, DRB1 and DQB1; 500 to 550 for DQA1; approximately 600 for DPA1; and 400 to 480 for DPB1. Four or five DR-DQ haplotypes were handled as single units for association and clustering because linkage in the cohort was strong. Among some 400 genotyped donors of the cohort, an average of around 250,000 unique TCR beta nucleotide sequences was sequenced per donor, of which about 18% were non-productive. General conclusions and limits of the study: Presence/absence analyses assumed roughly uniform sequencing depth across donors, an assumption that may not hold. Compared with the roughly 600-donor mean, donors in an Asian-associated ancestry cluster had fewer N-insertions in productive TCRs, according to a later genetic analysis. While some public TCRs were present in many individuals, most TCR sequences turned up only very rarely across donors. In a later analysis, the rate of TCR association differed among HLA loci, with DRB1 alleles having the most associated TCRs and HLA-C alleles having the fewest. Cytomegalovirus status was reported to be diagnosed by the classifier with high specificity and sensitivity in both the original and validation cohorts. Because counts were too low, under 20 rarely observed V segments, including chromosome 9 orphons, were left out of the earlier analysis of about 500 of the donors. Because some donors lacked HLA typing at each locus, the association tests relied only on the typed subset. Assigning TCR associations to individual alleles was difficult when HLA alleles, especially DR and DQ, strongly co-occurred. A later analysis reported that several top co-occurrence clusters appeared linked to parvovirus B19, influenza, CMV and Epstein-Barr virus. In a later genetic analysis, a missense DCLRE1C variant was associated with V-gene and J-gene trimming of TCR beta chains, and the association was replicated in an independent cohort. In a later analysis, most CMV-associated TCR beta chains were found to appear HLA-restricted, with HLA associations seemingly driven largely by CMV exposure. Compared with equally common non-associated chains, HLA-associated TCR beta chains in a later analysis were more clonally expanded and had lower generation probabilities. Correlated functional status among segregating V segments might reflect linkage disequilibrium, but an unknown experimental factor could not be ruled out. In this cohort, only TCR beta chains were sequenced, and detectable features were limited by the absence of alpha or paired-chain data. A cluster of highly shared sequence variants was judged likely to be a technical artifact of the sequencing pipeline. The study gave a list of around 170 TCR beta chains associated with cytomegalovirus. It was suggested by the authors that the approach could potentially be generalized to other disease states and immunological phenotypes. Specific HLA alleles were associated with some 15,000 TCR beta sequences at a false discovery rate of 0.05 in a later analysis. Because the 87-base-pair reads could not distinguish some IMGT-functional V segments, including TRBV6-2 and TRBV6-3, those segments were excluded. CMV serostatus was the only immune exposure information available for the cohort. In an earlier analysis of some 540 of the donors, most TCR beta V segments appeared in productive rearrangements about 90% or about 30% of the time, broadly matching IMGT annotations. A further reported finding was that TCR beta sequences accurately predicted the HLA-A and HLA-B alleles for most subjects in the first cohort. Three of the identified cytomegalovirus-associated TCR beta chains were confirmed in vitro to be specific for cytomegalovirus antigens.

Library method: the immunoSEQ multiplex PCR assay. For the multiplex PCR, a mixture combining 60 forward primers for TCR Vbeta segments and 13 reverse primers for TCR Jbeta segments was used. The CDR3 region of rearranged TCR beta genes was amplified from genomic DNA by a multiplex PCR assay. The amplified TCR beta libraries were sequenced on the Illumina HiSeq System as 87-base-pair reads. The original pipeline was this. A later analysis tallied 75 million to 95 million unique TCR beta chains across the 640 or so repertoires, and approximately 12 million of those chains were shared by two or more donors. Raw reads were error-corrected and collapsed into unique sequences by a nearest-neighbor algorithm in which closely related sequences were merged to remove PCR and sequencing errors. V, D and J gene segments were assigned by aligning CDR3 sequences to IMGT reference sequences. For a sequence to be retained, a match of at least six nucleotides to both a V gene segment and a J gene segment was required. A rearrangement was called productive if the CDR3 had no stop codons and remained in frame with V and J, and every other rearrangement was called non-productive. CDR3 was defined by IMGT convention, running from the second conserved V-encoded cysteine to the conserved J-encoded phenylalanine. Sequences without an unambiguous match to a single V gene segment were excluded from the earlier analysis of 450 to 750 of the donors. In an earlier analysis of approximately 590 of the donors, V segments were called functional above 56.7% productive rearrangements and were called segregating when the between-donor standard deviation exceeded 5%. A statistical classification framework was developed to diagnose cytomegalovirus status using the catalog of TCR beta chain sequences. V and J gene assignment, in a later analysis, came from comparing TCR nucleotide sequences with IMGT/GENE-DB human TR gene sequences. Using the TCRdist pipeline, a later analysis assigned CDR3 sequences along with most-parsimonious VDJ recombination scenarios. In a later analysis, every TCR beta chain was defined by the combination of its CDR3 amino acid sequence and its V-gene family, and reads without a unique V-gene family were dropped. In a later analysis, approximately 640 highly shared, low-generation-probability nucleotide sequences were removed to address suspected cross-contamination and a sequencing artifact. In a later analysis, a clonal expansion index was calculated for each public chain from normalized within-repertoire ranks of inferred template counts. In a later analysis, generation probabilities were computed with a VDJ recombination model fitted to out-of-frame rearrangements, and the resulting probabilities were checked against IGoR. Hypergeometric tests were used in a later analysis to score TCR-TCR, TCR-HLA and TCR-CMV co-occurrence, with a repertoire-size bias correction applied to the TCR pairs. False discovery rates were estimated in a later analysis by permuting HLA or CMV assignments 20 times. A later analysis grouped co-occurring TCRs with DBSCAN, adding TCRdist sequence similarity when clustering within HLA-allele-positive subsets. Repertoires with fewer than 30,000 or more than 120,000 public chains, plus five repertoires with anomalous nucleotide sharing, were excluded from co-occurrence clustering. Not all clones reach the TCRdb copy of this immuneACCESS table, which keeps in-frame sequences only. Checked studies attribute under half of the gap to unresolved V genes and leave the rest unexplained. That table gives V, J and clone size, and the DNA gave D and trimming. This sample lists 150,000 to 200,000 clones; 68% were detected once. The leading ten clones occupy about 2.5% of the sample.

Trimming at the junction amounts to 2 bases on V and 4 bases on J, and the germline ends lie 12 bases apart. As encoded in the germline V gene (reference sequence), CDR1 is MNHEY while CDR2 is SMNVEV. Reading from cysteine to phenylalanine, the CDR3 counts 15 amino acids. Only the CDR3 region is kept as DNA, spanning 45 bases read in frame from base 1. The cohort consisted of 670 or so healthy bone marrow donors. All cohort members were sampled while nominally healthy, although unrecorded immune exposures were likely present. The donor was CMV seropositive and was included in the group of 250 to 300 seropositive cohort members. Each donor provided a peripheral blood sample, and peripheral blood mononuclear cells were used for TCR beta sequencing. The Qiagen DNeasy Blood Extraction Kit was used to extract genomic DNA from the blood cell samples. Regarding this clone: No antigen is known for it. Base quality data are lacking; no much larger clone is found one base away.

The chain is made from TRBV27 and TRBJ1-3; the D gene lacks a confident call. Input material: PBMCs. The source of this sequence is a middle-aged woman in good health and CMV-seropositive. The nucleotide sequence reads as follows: TGTGCCAGCAGTTTAGCTGGGCTGGCCGGAAACACCATATATTTT. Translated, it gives CASSLAGLAGNTIYF.